A single sample gave rise to the 25 T cell receptor beta chains below, sequenced in a study of T-cell memory formation after mild COVID-19. TCRdb re-analysed the 5' RACE reads in MiXCR, keeping a single row per CDR3 protein. The profile shows 120,000 or so distinct CDR3 sequences, roughly 6% of them singletons. The sample was PBMCs or a T cell subset sorted from them (not recorded which). The receptors stem from an adult woman who had mild COVID-19 (a few samples of this study predate the infection). Cell type and time point are not known.

This clonotype has a handful of counts. The rearrangement uses TRBV27 and TRBJ1-2, with D tentatively TRBD1 (6 bases). Per germline, CDR1 MNHEY and CDR2 SMNVEV (reference sequence). V lost 0 bases and J lost 4, with 9 bases in between. The CDR3 has 14 residues. The CDR3 region is CASSLSNRAYGYTF. CDR3 DNA sequence: TGTGCCAGCAGTTTATCGAACAGGGCCTATGGCTACACCTTC.

Many counts were recorded for this clonotype. The CDR3 DNA reads as TGTGCCAGCAGCTTAGAGGGGATCGATCCAGCTTTCTTT. Translated: CASSLEGIDPAFF. The chain carries TRBV7-9 and TRBJ1-1; TRBD1 might be the D (5 bases). V shed 1 base and J shed 10 bases, with 13 bases lying between them. CDR1 is SEHNR, CDR2 FQNEAQ, per germline (reference sequence). CDR3 size: 13 residues.

The sample holds many counts of this clonotype. The chain is built from TRBV7-2 and TRBJ2-3; D unclear. This CDR3 region has 14 residues. The V end was cut by 3 bases, the J end by 0 bases, with 7 bases between. Germline lookup yields CDR1 SGHTA and CDR2 FQGNSA. CDR3 sequence: CASSFGYSTDTQYF. DNA of the CDR3: TGTGCCAGCAGCTTCGGGTATAGCACAGATACGCAGTATTTT. The full variable domain, in which reference TRBV7-2 and TRBJ2-3 provide the parts outside the CDR3, is GAGVSQSPSNKVTEKGKDVELRCDPISGHTALYWYRQSLGQGLEFLIYFQGNSAPDKSGLPSDRFSAERTGGSVSTLTIQRTQQEDSAVYLCASSFGYSTDTQYFGPGTRLTVL.

There are a few counts of this clonotype. This chain uses TRBV14 with TRBJ1-4; D uncertain. There are 15 residues in the CDR3. The germline V gene encodes CDR1 SGHDN and CDR2 FVKESK. Trimming removed 2 bases at V and 4 bases at J, with 11 bases between. CDR3 sequence: CASSQWEGLNEKLFF. CDR3 sequence (DNA): TGTGCCAGCAGCCAATGGGAAGGCCTTAATGAAAAACTGTTTTTT. Combining the CDR3 with reference TRBV14 and TRBJ1-4 gives the whole variable domain EAGVTQFPSHSVIEKGQTVTLRCDPISGHDNLYWYRRVMGKEIKFLLHFVKESKQDESGMPNNRFLAERTGGTYSTLKVQPAELEDSGVYFCASSQWEGLNEKLFFGSGTQLSVL.

The CDR3 sequence is CASSQGQRNTGELFF. CDR3 coding DNA: TGTGCCAGCAGCCAGGGGCAGAGGAACACCGGGGAGCTGTTTTTT. The chain recombines TRBV7-9 with TRBJ2-2; D possibly corresponds to TRBD1 (6 bases). This CDR3 spans 15 amino acids. V lost 5 bases and J 1 base, leaving 11 bases between the germline ends. Germline V gene data show CDR1 as SEHNR and CDR2 as FQNEAQ (reference sequence).

The chain has TRBV5-1 and TRBJ2-1; 9 bases are shared with TRBD1. CDR3 size: 14 residues. The V and J ends lost 4 bases and 9 bases, in that order; junction bases with no gene match: 8. The germline V gene has CDR1 SGHRS and CDR2 YFSETQ. CDR3 region: CASSAGTGSIEQFF. CDR3 coding DNA: TGCGCCAGCAGCGCAGGGACAGGGAGTATTGAGCAGTTCTTC.

The chain employs TRBV9 and TRBJ2-5; TRBD2 agrees at 7 bases. V dropped 0 bases and J dropped 5; count of bases not matched to a gene: 10. The length of the CDR3 is 16 residues. Germline lookup yields CDR1 SGDLS and CDR2 YYNGEE. This CDR3 is CASSVDVGGGQETQYF. The CDR3 region has the DNA TGTGCCAGCAGCGTAGATGTGGGGGGAGGGCAGGAGACCCAGTACTTC.

This clonotype was picked up a small number of times. V is TRBV12-3 or TRBV12-4 and J is TRBJ2-7; D gene uncertain. The V end was cut by 4 bases, the J end by 6 bases, with 10 bases between. The CDR3 loop spans 12 amino acids. DNA of the CDR3: TGTGCCAGCAGTTCAGTCCCTTTCGAGCAGTACTTC. It yields the protein CASSSVPFEQYF.

V and J are TRBV7-3 and TRBJ2-4; TRBD2 is a possible D gene (5 bases). The CDR3 spans 18 residues. Germline V gene lookup returns CDR1 SGHTA and CDR2 FQGTGA. Trimming shortened V by 5 bases and J by 0 bases, and 20 bases separated the two germline ends. The CDR3, as DNA: TGTGCCAGCAGCCCCGAACCGAATAGCGCTCTAGCCAAAAACATTCAGTACTTC. Its translation: CASSPEPNSALAKNIQYF.

This clonotype was counted only a few times. The J gene is TRBJ1-2, the V gene TRBV7-9; D remains ambiguous. V was shortened by 3 bases and J by 8 bases, with 10 bases between the two germline ends. Germline CDR1 reads SEHNR; CDR2 reads FQNEAQ (reference sequence). CDR3 length: 12 residues. The CDR3 spells CASSFDPGGYTF. CDR3 nucleotide sequence: TGTGCCAGCAGCTTTGACCCGGGGGGCTACACCTTC.

A few counts support this clonotype. The rearrangement links TRBV7-9 to TRBJ2-2; D gene ambiguous. Trimming shortened V by 4 bases and J by 4 bases, and 13 bases separated the two germline ends. This CDR3 is built from 15 residues. From germline, CDR1 is SEHNR and CDR2 FQNEAQ (reference sequence). The CDR3 DNA reads as TGTGCCAGCAGCTCACTACACCCTCGCACCGGGGAGCTGTTTTTT. Translating it yields CASSSLHPRTGELFF. Combining the CDR3 with reference TRBV7-9 and TRBJ2-2 gives the whole variable domain DTGVSQNPRHKITKRGQNVTFRCDPISEHNRLYWYRQTLGQGPEFLTYFQNEAQLEKSRLLSDRFSAERPKGSFSTLEIQRTEQGDSAMYLCASSSLHPRTGELFFGEGSRLTVL.

This clonotype turned up a few times. This chain connects TRBV9 to TRBJ1-2; TRBD1 might be the D (6 bases). The ends were cut back, 4 bases at V and 10 bases at J, with 20 bases in the middle. Per the germline V gene, CDR1 is SGDLS and CDR2 is YYNGEE. The CDR3 has 14 amino acids. DNA for the CDR3: TGTGCCAGCAGCCCCTCAGCGAAAAGGACAGACTACACCTTC. Amino acid sequence: CASSPSAKRTDYTF.

The chain uses TRBV9 and TRBJ1-1; TRBD1 aligns across 9 bases. Germline V CDR1 and CDR2: SGDLS, YYNGEE. Unmatched junction bases numbered 6, after V lost 4 bases and J lost 5 bases. This CDR3 contains 14 residues. CDR3 nucleotides: TGTGCCAGCAGCTTTGGACAGGGGAGTACTGAAGCTTTCTTT. Protein: CASSFGQGSTEAFF.

This clonotype came up many times. This chain links TRBV12-3 or TRBV12-4 with TRBJ1-3, with TRBD1 matching 8 bases. Trimming cost V 4 bases and J 0 bases; bases outside gene matches: 2. The CDR3 covers 15 residues. The DNA for the CDR3 is TGTGCCAGCAGTTCTGACAGGGGCTCTGGAAACACCATATATTTT. Its protein product is CASSSDRGSGNTIYF.

The rearrangement links TRBV20-1 to TRBJ2-3; unclear D gene. V was trimmed by 1 base and J by 3 bases, leaving 5 bases between them. The CDR3 loop spans 12 amino acids. Germline V gene data show CDR1 as DFQATT and CDR2 as SNEGSKA (reference sequence). The CDR3 region is CSARVTTDTQYF. CDR3 in DNA: TGCAGTGCTAGAGTTACGACAGATACGCAGTATTTT.

There are a few counts of this clonotype. The V gene is TRBV5-1, the J gene TRBJ2-1; 7 bases match TRBD2. V was clipped by 2 bases and J by 0 bases; unmatched bases: 17. The CDR3 totals 20 residues. The germline V gene has CDR1 SGHRS and CDR2 YFSETQ. The CDR3 sequence is CASSFYSFLREPSSYNEQFF. The DNA for the CDR3 is TGCGCCAGCAGCTTTTATTCTTTTCTGCGGGAGCCGAGCTCCTACAATGAGCAGTTCTTC.

This clonotype was seen many times. This chain connects TRBV5-1 to TRBJ2-3; 7 bases fit TRBD1. Trimming at V came to 3 bases and at J to 6 bases, leaving 7 bases not matched to a gene. Germline V gene sequence: CDR1 SGHRS, CDR2 YFSETQ. CDR3 length: 14 amino acids. CDR3 sequence: CASSWGQSRDTQYF. The CDR3 region has the DNA TGCGCCAGCAGCTGGGGACAGTCAAGGGATACGCAGTATTTT.

The rearrangement joins TRBV6-6 to TRBJ1-4; a weak D match, TRBD1 (5 bases). Trimming took off 0 bases at V and 4 bases at J, with 9 bases between the two ends. Germline-derived CDR1 and CDR2 are MNHNY and SVGAGI (reference sequence). The CDR3 is 15 residues long. This CDR3 reads CASSYSAGGNEKLFF. CDR3 sequence (DNA): TGTGCCAGCAGTTACTCCGCGGGGGGTAATGAAAAACTGTTTTTT.

This sequence joins TRBV10-3 and TRBJ1-1; D perhaps matches TRBD1 (5 bases). Trimming cost V 11 bases and J 5 bases, with 12 bases left between them. CDR3 size: 11 residues. The germline CDR1 and CDR2 sequences are ENHRY and SYGVKD. CDR3: CASSGRTEAFF. Written as DNA, the CDR3 is TGTGCCTCCTCAGGGAGAACTGAAGCTTTCTTT.

This clonotype was seen repeatedly, ten times or more. The CDR3 spells CASSGGQNNSPLHF. The CDR3, as DNA: TGCGCCAGCAGCGGGGGACAGAATAATTCACCCCTCCACTTT. This chain uses TRBV5-1 with TRBJ1-6, with 7 bases identical to TRBD1. Trimming took 4 bases from V and 5 from J; bases not matched to a gene: 3. There are 14 residues in the CDR3. Germline V lookup: CDR1 SGHRS, CDR2 YFSETQ.

This clonotype was seen ten or more times. This chain's CDR3 is CASSRLSGGGPADTQYF. DNA for the CDR3: TGTGCCAGCAGTCGCCTCAGCGGGGGGGGTCCCGCAGATACGCAGTATTTT. The chain couples TRBV6-2 or TRBV6-3 to TRBJ2-3, with TRBD2 matching over 10 bases. V was clipped by 5 bases and J by 4 bases; unmatched bases: 12. The CDR3 totals 17 residues. From germline, CDR1 is MNHEY and CDR2 SVGEGT.

This clonotype has ten or more counts. The chain joins TRBV12-3 or TRBV12-4 to TRBJ2-5, with 9 bases that match TRBD1. With 5 bases clipped from V and 0 bases from J, the junction kept 1 base outside the gene matches. This CDR3 contains 14 residues. The CDR3, as DNA: TGTGCCAGCAGTGGGACAGGGCACCAAGAGACCCAGTACTTC. Translated: CASSGTGHQETQYF.

V gene TRBV28 combines with J gene TRBJ2-4; 8 nucleotides agree with TRBD2. Germline CDR1 MDHEN, CDR2 SYDVKM. The CDR3 is made up of 15 amino acids. V gave up 8 bases and J gave up 0 bases; unmatched junction bases: 6. CDR3 amino acids: CASATGGVAKNIQYF. In DNA, the CDR3 is TGTGCCAGCGCGACCGGGGGGGTAGCCAAAAACATTCAGTACTTC.

This clonotype was recorded many times. The chain carries TRBV10-3 and TRBJ1-3; D is uncertain. The V end lost 2 bases, the J end lost 4 bases, and 9 bases lay between the germline ends. The CDR3 consists of 14 residues. Germline V gene lookup returns CDR1 ENHRY and CDR2 SYGVKD. Here the CDR3 reads CAISEDARGNTIYF. The CDR3 nucleotides are TGTGCCATCAGTGAGGACGCCAGGGGAAACACCATATATTTT.

This clonotype occurred a few times. The chain uses TRBV4-2 and TRBJ2-3, with TRBD2 as a possible D gene (7 bases). Germline CDR1 and CDR2: LGHNA and YNFKEQ. V was cut by 0 bases and J by 4 bases, with 14 bases left in between. There are 16 residues in the CDR3. CDR3: CASSQDGGGASDTQYF. In DNA, the CDR3 is TGTGCCAGCAGCCAAGATGGAGGGGGGGCGTCAGATACGCAGTATTTT.